Sequencing of this TCR beta chain was carried out in a study of cytotoxic CD8 clonotypes in ibrutinib-treated CLL. Across the whole study: After a median roughly 12 months on treatment (6 to 36), response samples were drawn.

From germline, CDR1 is MRHNA and CDR2 SNTAGT. V lost 0 bases and J 0 bases, leaving 8 bases between the germline ends. The CDR3 runs 15 residues. Sequenced by immunoSEQ multiplex PCR; TCRdb stores in-frame clones only, minus some. The table has 130,000 or so clones, about 80% seen once. Approximately 1.9 micrograms of genomic DNA, which was extracted from cryopreserved PBMCs, served as the material used for the TCR beta libraries. The material was PBMCs, obtained after 12 months of ibrutinib treatment. The receptor was derived from a human donor with chronic lymphocytic leukemia. The gene calls are TRBV6-4 and TRBJ1-2; D possibly corresponds to TRBD1 (5 bases). CDR3 in amino acids: CASSDSTEANYGYTF. CDR3 coding DNA: TGTGCCAGCAGTGACTCGACAGAAGCTAACTATGGCTACACCTTC.